Listed below are T cell receptor beta chains from one sample, sequenced in a study of beta chain features in type 1 diabetes. Assay: immunoSEQ multiplex PCR; the TCRdb copy retains only in-frame clones and omits some. The table has a few hundred thousand clones, approximately 16% seen once. The source material was naive CD4+ T cells from blood. The receptor source for this set is a woman between 18 and 29 years old in good health. CDR3s leave out the opening cysteine and the closing phenylalanine or tryptophan. Each record gives: clone size, CDR3 length, V gene, J gene, CDR3 protein. Size tells how often a clone was seen (once, few, many) or the class of an expanded clone, and some rows leave it out.

-	13	TRBV5-1	TRBJ2-1	ASRPSGSSYNEQF
few	12	TRBV14	TRBJ2-1	ASSPRGGGNEQF
-	13	TRBV28	TRBJ2-7	ASTPTGTGDYEQY
few	12	TRBV4-2	TRBJ1-5	ASSQEDRRRPQH
few	13	TRBV5-1	TRBJ2-3	ASSSLLPSTDTQY
-	13	TRBV9	TRBJ2-7	ASSMRLAGPSEQY
-	13	TRBV27	TRBJ1-2	ASSGYRVPEYGYT
-	16	TRBV11-2	TRBJ1-2	ASSLGRGSGQGNYGYT
few	14	TRBV9	TRBJ2-2	ASSAIGTGNTGELF
few	11	TRBV4-3	TRBJ2-7	ASSRVRGYEQY
few	11	TRBV29-1	TRBJ2-7	SVVTSGAYEQY
-	13	TRBV9	TRBJ2-3	ASSVTSGYTDTQY
-	12	TRBV11-2	TRBJ1-2	ASSLSGANYGYT
once	15	TRBV5-1	TRBJ2-1	ASSLAASGRSYNEQF
-	12	TRBV9	TRBJ2-1	ASSVSSVYNEQF
-	12	TRBV11-3	TRBJ2-4	ASSLTEGANIQY
-	15	TRBV7-3	TRBJ2-3	ASSLRARGPSTDTQY
-	11	TRBV5-1	TRBJ1-1	ASSFSVNTEAF
-	13	TRBV7-6	TRBJ2-1	ASSRTGSSYNEQF
few	10	TRBV18	TRBJ2-1	ASSPPLEAEF
-	13	TRBV7-9	TRBJ2-2	ASSFLLGAAGELF
-	11	TRBV7-2	TRBJ1-2	ASSQDRGWGYT
-	12	TRBV27	TRBJ2-3	ASRLRASPDTQY
few	13	TRBV28	TRBJ2-7	ASGDPGQGSYEQY